These 7 T cell receptor beta chains were sequenced from one sample in a study of cytomegalovirus exposure and HLA in healthy donors. Profiling relied on immunoSEQ multiplex PCR, and the TCRdb table lists in-frame clones only, not all of them. This table holds 150,000 to 200,000 clones, 86% found once. The source material was PBMCs. Every receptor here comes from a woman between 18 and 29 years old in good health and CMV-seronegative.

This rearrangement joins TRBV7-9 to TRBJ1-4; D unclear. Germline V gives CDR1 SEHNR, CDR2 FQNEAQ (reference sequence). Trimming took off 5 bases at V and 8 bases at J, with 9 bases between the two ends. CDR3 size: 12 residues. The CDR3, as DNA: TGTGCCAGCAGCACGGTTATGGAAAAACTGTTTTTT. This translates into CASSTVMEKLFF. The entire variable domain, with the rest obtained from reference TRBV7-9 and TRBJ1-4, is as follows: DTGVSQNPRHKITKRGQNVTFRCDPISEHNRLYWYRQTLGQGPEFLTYFQNEAQLEKSRLLSDRFSAERPKGSFSTLEIQRTEQGDSAMYLCASSTVMEKLFFGSGTQLSVL.

The V and J genes are TRBV5-4 and TRBJ2-5; TRBD2 matches at 8 bases. The CDR3 consists of 14 residues. Germline CDR1 is SGHNT and CDR2 is YYREEE (reference sequence). V lost 1 base, J lost 3 bases, and 2 bases stayed unmatched. The CDR3 DNA sequence: TGTGCCAGCAGCTTGCGGGGGGGGGAAGAGACCCAGTACTTC. Its protein is CASSLRGGEETQYF.

This clone was counted once. The chain employs TRBV30 and TRBJ2-7, with 7 nucleotides matching TRBD2. The germline gives CDR1 GTSNPN, CDR2 SVGIG (reference sequence). V gave up 6 bases and J gave up 2 bases; unmatched junction bases: 10. This CDR3 spans 14 amino acids. CDR3 sequence reads: CACRGSGVPYEQYF. Written as DNA, the CDR3 is TGTGCCTGTCGTGGGAGCGGGGTGCCCTACGAGCAGTACTTC. Combining the CDR3 with reference TRBV30 and TRBJ2-7 gives the whole variable domain SQTIHQWPATLVQPVGSPLSLECTVEGTSNPNLYWYRQAAGRGLQLLFYSVGIGQISSEVPQNLSASRPQDRQFILSSKKLLLSDSGFYLCACRGSGVPYEQYFGPGTRLTVT.

The V and J genes are TRBV5-1 and TRBJ2-7; D is perhaps TRBD2 (5 bases). This CDR3 comprises 13 residues. Germline lookup yields CDR1 SGHRS and CDR2 YFSETQ. With 2 bases removed from V and 0 bases from J, the gap between germline ends came to 6 bases. The CDR3 region has the DNA TGCGCCAGCAGCTTCGGGGTCTCCTACGAGCAGTACTTC. Translating gives CASSFGVSYEQYF.

A remark on this clone: Other DNA sequences in this specimen translate into the identical CDR3. The chain joins TRBV6-5 to TRBJ2-5; no clear D gene. The germline V gene has CDR1 MNHEY and CDR2 SVGAGI. The ends were cut back, 5 bases at V and 1 base at J, with 8 bases in the middle. The CDR3 is 13 amino acids. In DNA form, the CDR3 reads TGTGCCAGCAGTCGTTCGGTCCAAGAGACCCAGTACTTC. It encodes CASSRSVQETQYF.

This sequence joins TRBV5-1 and TRBJ2-5; D unclear. V was pared by 1 base and J by 3 bases, with 10 bases between. Germline V gives CDR1 SGHRS, CDR2 YFSETQ. This CDR3 has 14 amino acids. This CDR3 is CASSLRGTKETQYF. The DNA for the CDR3 is TGCGCCAGCAGCTTGCGCGGAACAAAAGAGACCCAGTACTTC.

The chain combines TRBV30 with TRBJ1-6; 7 nucleotides agree with TRBD1. CDR1 GTSNPN and CDR2 SVGIG come from the germline V gene (reference sequence). V shed 5 bases and J 8 bases; nucleotides not matched to a gene: 12. There are 15 residues in the CDR3. The CDR3 loop is CAWSSRQGGDSPLHF. Written as DNA, the CDR3 is TGTGCCTGGTCCTCCCGACAGGGCGGGGATTCACCCCTCCACTTT.